The TCR beta chain under discussion was sequenced for a study of blood T cells in healthy people across ages. Germline CDR1 is LGHNA and CDR2 is YSLEER. V was clipped by 4 bases and J by 6 bases; unmatched bases: 13. This CDR3 region has 16 residues. Primed by a sample-barcoded 5' primer and a J-beta primer mix, a second PCR proceeded for about 6 to 11 cycles. Via MiXCR, TCRdb re-called the 5' RACE reads, giving one row per CDR3 protein. The sample carries over 450,000 distinct CDR3 sequences, about 25% recorded once. The same specimen was also included in a second study, on T cells of mothers and their children.

The genes are TRBV4-3 and TRBJ1-1; 8 positions match TRBD1. The sequence came from a boy aged 5-17 years in good health. What was sequenced was blood. CDR3 DNA sequence: TGCGCCAGCAGCCCACCCCAGGGGGCAGGTTTAGCTGAAGCTTTCTTT. Translation: CASSPPQGAGLAEAFF.